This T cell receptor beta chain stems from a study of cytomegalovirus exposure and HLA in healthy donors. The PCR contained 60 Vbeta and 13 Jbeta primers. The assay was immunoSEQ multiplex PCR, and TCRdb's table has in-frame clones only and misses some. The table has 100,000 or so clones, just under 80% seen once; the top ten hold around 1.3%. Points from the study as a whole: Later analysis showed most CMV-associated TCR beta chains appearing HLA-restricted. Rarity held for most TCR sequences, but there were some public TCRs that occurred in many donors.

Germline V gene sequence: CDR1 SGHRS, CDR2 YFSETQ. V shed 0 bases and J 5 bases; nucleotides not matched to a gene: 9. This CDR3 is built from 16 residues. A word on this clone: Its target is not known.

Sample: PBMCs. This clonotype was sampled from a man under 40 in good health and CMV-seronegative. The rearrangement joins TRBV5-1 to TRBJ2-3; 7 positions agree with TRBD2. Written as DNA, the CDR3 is TGCGCCAGCAGCTTGGGGTCCGGGGAGGGAGTAGATACGCAGTATTTT. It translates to CASSLGSGEGVDTQYF.